This entry concerns a single TCR beta chain. Its specificity is unknown. The data originate from a study of memory CD4+ T cells and cytomegalovirus serostatus. Single viable CD3+CD4+CD8-CD45RO+ cells were sorted as the memory CD4+ T cells. TCRdb keeps only in-frame clones here, not all; method: immunoSEQ multiplex PCR. The table has 40,000 to 45,000 clones, roughly 77% seen once. Study-wide points: Of 150 to 200 reported CMV TCRbeta sequences, roughly 67 were found in memory CD4+ repertoires.

CDR1 is SGHTA, CDR2 FQGNSA, per germline. There are 14 residues in the CDR3. Trimming removed 5 bases from V and 4 bases from J, with 11 bases in between. Sample: memory CD4+ T cells from blood. This TCR came from an adult in good health and CMV-seronegative. V gene TRBV7-2 combines with J gene TRBJ2-2; D is unresolved. CDR3 bases: TGTGCCAGCAGCCTCCAGACGGTCACCGGGGAGCTGTTTTTT. Translation gives CASSLQTVTGELFF.